The entry below describes one T cell receptor beta chain. The CDR3 is 15 amino acids. Germline V lookup: CDR1 DFQATT, CDR2 SNEGSKA (reference sequence). Each CDR3 protein gets one entry in TCRdb, which reprocessed the 5' RACE reads and gives no DNA. The repertoire table contains roughly 90,000 distinct CDR3 sequences. The data belong to a study of monozygotic twins with inflammatory bowel disease. No sorting of T cells preceded isolation of total RNA from whole blood. The receptor was derived from a human donor with ulcerative colitis or Crohn's disease, or a healthy co-twin of an affected twin (not recorded which). This rearrangement joins TRBV20-1 to TRBJ2-1. The sample was blood. The chain's CDR3 is CSARDLDGSYNEQFF.